Listed here is a single TCR beta chain. Its antigen is as yet unknown. This specimen comes from a study of T cell repertoires in cytomegalovirus infection. Whole-study context: Shared public TCR beta signatures pointed to both CMV infection and a matching HLA type.

TCRdb passed the reads through MiXCR, listing each CDR3 protein once. This table has approximately 500,000 distinct CDR3 sequences, 15% to 20% appearing once. Study findings and constraints: HLA-C-restricted CMV-specific TCR beta clonotypes were dominant in the ex vivo response. Based on cumulative public TCR beta family frequency, carriers of CMV plus the relevant HLA were identified.

The ends lost 3 bases at V and 6 bases at J; junction bases unmatched: 6. The CDR3 loop spans 15 amino acids. CDR1 SGHTA and CDR2 FQGTGA come from the germline V gene. What was sequenced was CD8+ T cells from PBMCs. The clonotype comes from a human donor in good health (CMV status not recorded). Some clones in this sample may be carry-over from other donors' samples. The rearrangement links TRBV7-3 to TRBJ2-1, with TRBD2 identical over 9 bases. The CDR3 region is CASSLGLARPNEQFF. The DNA of the CDR3 is TGTGCCAGCAGCTTGGGACTAGCCCGCCCCAATGAGCAGTTCTTC.